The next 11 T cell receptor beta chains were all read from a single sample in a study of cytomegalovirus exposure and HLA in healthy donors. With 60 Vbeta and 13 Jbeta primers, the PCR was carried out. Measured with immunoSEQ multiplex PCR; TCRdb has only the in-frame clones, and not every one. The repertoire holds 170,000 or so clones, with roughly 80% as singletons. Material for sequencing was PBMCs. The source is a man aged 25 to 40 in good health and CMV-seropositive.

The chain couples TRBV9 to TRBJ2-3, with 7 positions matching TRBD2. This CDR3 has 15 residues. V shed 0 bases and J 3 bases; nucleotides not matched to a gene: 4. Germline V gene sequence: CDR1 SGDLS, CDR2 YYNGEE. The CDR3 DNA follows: TGTGCCAGCAGCGTAGTAACGGGGGGTACAGATACGCAGTATTTT. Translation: CASSVVTGGTDTQYF.

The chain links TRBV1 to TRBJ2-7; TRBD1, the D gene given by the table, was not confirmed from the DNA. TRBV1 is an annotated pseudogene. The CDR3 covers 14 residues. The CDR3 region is CTSRSYWGPYEQYF. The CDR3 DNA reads TGCACCAGCCGGAGTTACTGGGGCCCCTACGAGCAGTACTTC.

CDR3 sequence reads: CASTSSVREAFF. The CDR3 DNA reads as TGTGCCAGTACGTCTTCGGTACGGGAAGCTTTCTTT. The chain links TRBV19 to TRBJ1-1; D not certain. The germline V gene encodes CDR1 LNHDA and CDR2 SQIVND (reference sequence). V was shortened by 7 bases and J by 8 bases, with 14 bases between the two germline ends. The CDR3 runs 12 residues.

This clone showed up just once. The CDR3: CASSIDSGYTDTQYF. The CDR3 DNA is TGTGCCAGTAGTATAGACAGCGGATACACAGATACGCAGTATTTT. The rearrangement joins TRBV19 to TRBJ2-3; a possible D gene is TRBD2 (5 bases). The germline gives CDR1 LNHDA, CDR2 SQIVND (reference sequence). The V end lost 0 bases, the J end lost 2 bases, and 9 bases lay between the germline ends. The CDR3 loop spans 15 amino acids.

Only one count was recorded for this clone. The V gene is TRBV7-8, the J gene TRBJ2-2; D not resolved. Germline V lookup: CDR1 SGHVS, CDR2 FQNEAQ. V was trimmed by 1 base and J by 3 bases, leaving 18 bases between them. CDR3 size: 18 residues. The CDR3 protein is CASSLVSVGRSHTGELFF. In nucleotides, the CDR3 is TGTGCCAGCAGCTTAGTGTCGGTCGGCAGGTCACACACCGGGGAGCTGTTTTTT.

The CDR3 reads CASSGGQGRDYGYTF. The CDR3 coding sequence is TGCGCCAGCAGCGGTGGGCAGGGGAGGGACTATGGCTACACCTTC. The chain carries TRBV4-3 and TRBJ1-2, with TRBD1 as a possible D gene (6 bases). V was clipped by 5 bases and J by 3 bases, with 16 bases between them. The CDR3 totals 15 residues. Per germline, CDR1 LGHNA and CDR2 YSLEER.

The CDR3 loop is CARISGEDYEQYF. The CDR3 DNA reads as TGTGCCAGGATTAGCGGCGAGGACTACGAGCAGTACTTC. The chain couples TRBV6-4 to TRBJ2-7; TRBD2 is a possible D gene (6 bases). Germline V gives CDR1 MRHNA, CDR2 SNTAGT. The CDR3 runs to 13 residues. V was pared by 9 bases and J by 3 bases, with 15 bases between.

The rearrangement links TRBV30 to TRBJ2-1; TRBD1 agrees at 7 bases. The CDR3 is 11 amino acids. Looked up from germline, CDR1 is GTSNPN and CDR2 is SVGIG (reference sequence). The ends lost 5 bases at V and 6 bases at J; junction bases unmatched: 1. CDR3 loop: CAWGDSNEQFF. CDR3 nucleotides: TGTGCCTGGGGGGACAGCAATGAGCAGTTCTTC.

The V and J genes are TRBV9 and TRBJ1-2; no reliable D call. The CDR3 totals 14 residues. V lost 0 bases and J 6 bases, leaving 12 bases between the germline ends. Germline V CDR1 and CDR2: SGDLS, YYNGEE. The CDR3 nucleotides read TGTGCCAGCAGCGTAGCGGTGACATCCCATGGCTACACCTTC. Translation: CASSVAVTSHGYTF.

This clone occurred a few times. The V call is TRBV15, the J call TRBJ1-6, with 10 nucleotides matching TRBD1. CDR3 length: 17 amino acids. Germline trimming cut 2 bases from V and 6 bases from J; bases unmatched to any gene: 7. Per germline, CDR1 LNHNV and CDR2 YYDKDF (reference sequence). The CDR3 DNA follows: TGTGCCACCAGCAGACCCCGAGGGACAGGGGTTAATTCACCCCTCCACTTT. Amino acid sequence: CATSRPRGTGVNSPLHF.

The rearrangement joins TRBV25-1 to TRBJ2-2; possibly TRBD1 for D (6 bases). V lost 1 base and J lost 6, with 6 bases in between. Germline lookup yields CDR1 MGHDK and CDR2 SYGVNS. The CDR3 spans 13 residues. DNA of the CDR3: TGTGCCAGCAGTGAATGGGGGCCCGGGGAGCTGTTTTTT. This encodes CASSEWGPGELFF.